These 13 T cell receptor beta chains came from one sample sequenced in a study of OX40 agonist ivuxolimab in advanced cancers. Sequencing was performed with immunoSEQ multiplex PCR; in TCRdb, only in-frame clones are kept and a portion is missing. The sample carries 30,000 to 40,000 clones, 70% to 85% recorded once. The sample here was CD4+ or CD8+ T cells sorted from blood, taken in a trial of the OX40 agonist ivuxolimab. The receptors were gathered from an adult with an advanced solid tumor such as melanoma, head and neck, liver or kidney cancer.

V is TRBV2 and J is TRBJ1-5; D not resolved. CDR3 length equals 11 residues. Per the germline V gene, CDR1 is SNHLY and CDR2 is FYNNEI. V gave up 3 bases and J gave up 11 bases, with 8 bases separating them. The chain's CDR3 is CASSDQQSQHF. CDR3 DNA: TGTGCCAGCAGTGACCAACAGTCCCAGCATTTT.

This clone was seen more than once but under ten times. CDR3 loop: CASSESTYYEQYF. In nucleotides, the CDR3 is TGCGCCAGCAGTGAGTCGACGTACTACGAGCAGTACTTC. This chain joins TRBV10-1 and TRBJ2-7; D ambiguous. The CDR3 loop spans 13 amino acids. Germline CDR1 and CDR2: WNHNN and SYGVQD (reference sequence). Trimming pared 0 bases from V and 3 bases from J, leaving 6 bases between.

This clone has only a few counts. The rearrangement uses TRBV9 and TRBJ2-3; D possibly matches TRBD1 or TRBD2 (6 bases each). V lost 2 bases to trimming and J lost 5 bases, with 15 bases between them. This CDR3 is built from 15 residues. CDR1 and CDR2 (germline): SGDLS, YYNGEE. CDR3 bases: TGTGCCAGCAGCGTCTGGGGGGCCCTAGGAGATACGCAGTATTTT. It is translated as CASSVWGALGDTQYF.

This CDR3 reads CASSKTSGGGPYEQYF. CDR3 coding DNA: TGTGCCAGCAGTAAGACTAGCGGGGGGGGACCCTACGAGCAGTACTTC. The chain is built from TRBV27 and TRBJ2-7, with 14 bases identical to TRBD2. This CDR3 has 16 amino acids. Germline V gives CDR1 MNHEY, CDR2 SMNVEV (reference sequence). V lost 5 bases to trimming and J lost 2 bases; unmatched junction nucleotides: 5.

The J gene is TRBJ2-3, the V gene TRBV30; TRBD2 matches 15 bases. V gave up 3 bases and J gave up 6 bases; unmatched junction bases: 4. Germline CDR1 is GTSNPN and CDR2 is SVGIG (reference sequence). The CDR3 length is 15 residues. The CDR3 bases are TGTGCCTGGAGCGGACTAGCGGGGGGGCTTGATACGCAGTATTTT. Protein: CAWSGLAGGLDTQYF.

The chain employs TRBV11-2 and TRBJ2-7, with TRBD1 as a possible D gene (6 bases). CDR1 SGHAT and CDR2 FQNNGV come from the germline V gene. The CDR3 is 15 residues long. The V gene lost 5 bases and the J gene lost 0 bases, with 14 bases spanning the gap. The CDR3 is CASSLPGALSYEQYF. As DNA, the CDR3 is TGTGCCAGCAGCCTTCCAGGGGCGCTCTCCTACGAGCAGTACTTC.

The rearrangement links TRBV6-1 to TRBJ2-2; TRBD2 matches 9 bases. Germline V CDR1 and CDR2: MNHNS, SASEGT. The CDR3 has 14 amino acids. J gave up 2 bases and V 6 bases, and 1 base lay outside the gene matches. In nucleotides, the CDR3 is TGTGCCAGCAGGACTAGCGGCAACACCGGGGAGCTGTTTTTT. Translation: CASRTSGNTGELFF.

The V gene is TRBV6-5, the J gene TRBJ2-7; either TRBD1 or TRBD2 may supply D (5 bases each). Trimming left V 2 bases short and J 4 bases short, with 15 bases between. This CDR3 is 15 amino acids long. Germline V CDR1 and CDR2: MNHEY, SVGAGI. The CDR3 loop is CASSYTGPTDYEQYF. Written as DNA, the CDR3 is TGTGCCAGCAGTTACACGGGACCGACAGATTACGAGCAGTACTTC.

CDR3 sequence reads: CAISELLIAGDRTDTQYF. The DNA of the CDR3 is TGTGCCATCAGTGAGTTACTAATAGCGGGGGACCGCACAGATACGCAGTATTTT. This chain connects TRBV10-3 to TRBJ2-3; 9 nucleotides match TRBD2. This CDR3 region has 18 residues. CDR1 is ENHRY, CDR2 SYGVKD, per germline. V shed 1 base and J 1 base; nucleotides not matched to a gene: 9.

The genes are TRBV11-2 and TRBJ2-1; D not resolved. The germline CDR1 and CDR2 sequences are SGHAT and FQNNGV. This CDR3 is built from 13 residues. Trimming took 0 bases from V and 8 from J, leaving 8 bases between them. The CDR3 DNA is TGTGCCAGCAGCTTAGATCGGAGCTATGAGCAGTTCTTC. Translating gives CASSLDRSYEQFF.

V gene TRBV5-1 combines with J gene TRBJ2-2; 10 bases line up with TRBD1. V dropped 1 base and J dropped 5; count of bases not matched to a gene: 11. The length of the CDR3 is 18 residues. CDR1 is SGHRS, CDR2 YFSETQ, per germline. CDR3 in DNA: TGCGCCAGCAGCTTGCTCCGGTCGGACAGGGGGTTTACCGGGGAGCTGTTTTTT. Translated: CASSLLRSDRGFTGELFF.

This clone was found once. The chain has TRBV5-4 and TRBJ1-1, with D unresolved. The CDR3 sequence is 14 residues long. Germline V lookup: CDR1 SGHNT, CDR2 YYREEE (reference sequence). Trimming took 0 bases from V and 10 from J, leaving 16 bases between them. For the CDR3, the DNA is TGTGCCAGCAGCTTGGATGGCGTAGGGAGTGGAGCTTTCTTT. It translates to CASSLDGVGSGAFF.

This clone was seen a few times. The chain is built from TRBV18 and TRBJ1-1; D is possibly TRBD1 (5 bases). From germline, CDR1 is KGHSH and CDR2 LQKENI. The CDR3 has 11 residues. The V gene lost 5 bases and the J gene lost 7 bases, with 8 bases spanning the gap. CDR3 residues: CASSDQGEAFF. CDR3 nucleotides: TGTGCCAGCTCAGACCAGGGTGAAGCTTTCTTT.